Listed below are T cell receptor beta chains from one sample, sequenced in a study of cytomegalovirus exposure and HLA in healthy donors. Method: immunoSEQ multiplex PCR; TCRdb's copy keeps in-frame clones and lacks some. The sample has tens of thousands of clones, 50% to 80% seen once. The sample consisted of PBMCs. Receptor source: a man aged 30 to 39 in good health and CMV-seronegative. CDR3s include the opening cysteine and the closing phenylalanine or tryptophan. A D gene is named only where the DNA matches it firmly. Some rows mark clone size as missing; the rest say once, few, many or name a class of expanded clone.

clone size,V gene,D gene,J gene,CDR3 protein,CDR3 DNA
NA,TRBV2,NA,TRBJ2-7,CASSEDGQIPALGQYF,TGTGCCAGCAGTGAAGACGGACAGATACCTGCGCTCGGGCAGTACTTC
NA,TRBV7-9,NA,TRBJ1-1,CASSLESGTEAFF,TGTGCCAGCAGCTTAGAGTCCGGGACTGAAGCTTTCTTT
NA,TRBV19,NA,TRBJ2-2,CASRTRGTGELFF,TGTGCCAGTAGAACTCGGGGGACCGGGGAGCTGTTTTTT
NA,TRBV15,TRBD1,TRBJ2-6,CATRTGQSGANVLTF,TGTGCCACGAGGACAGGTCAGTCTGGGGCCAACGTCCTGACTTTC
NA,TRBV7-2,NA,TRBJ1-5,CASSLSQGGNQPQHF,TGTGCCAGCAGCCTATCACAGGGTGGCAATCAGCCCCAGCATTTT
once,TRBV7-2,NA,TRBJ1-2,CASSLVVGGAYGYTF,TGTGCCAGCAGCTTAGTAGTGGGGGGGGCCTATGGCTACACCTTC
NA,TRBV5-1,NA,TRBJ2-7,CASTRGGNYEQYF,TGCGCCAGCACCAGGGGAGGGAACTACGAGCAGTACTTC
NA,TRBV28,NA,TRBJ1-5,CASSSPNRVRSNQPQHF,TGTGCCAGCAGTTCGCCGAACAGGGTTCGAAGCAATCAGCCCCAGCATTTT
NA,TRBV5-4,NA,TRBJ2-7,CASSLEGTSPHYEQYF,TGTGCCAGCAGCTTGGAAGGGACATCACCCCATTACGAGCAGTACTTC
NA,TRBV5-1,TRBD1,TRBJ2-3,CASSSTGTDSTDTQYF,TGCGCCAGCAGCTCGACCGGGACAGACAGCACAGATACGCAGTATTTT
NA,TRBV6-4,TRBD2,TRBJ2-1,CASSDSMTSGSSYNEQFF,TGTGCCAGCAGTGACTCGATGACTAGCGGGAGCTCCTACAATGAGCAGTTCTTC
NA,TRBV28,TRBD2,TRBJ2-7,CASSAGLADEQYF,TGTGCCAGCAGTGCCGGACTAGCGGACGAGCAGTACTTC
NA,TRBV7-6,NA,TRBJ2-6,CASSLVWLGDRGANVLTF,TGTGCCAGCAGCTTAGTATGGTTGGGAGATAGGGGGGCCAACGTCCTGACTTTC
once,TRBV9,NA,TRBJ2-7,CASSYSSQGQSEQYF,TGTGCCAGCAGTTACTCGAGCCAGGGGCAGTCGGAGCAGTACTTC
NA,TRBV5-1,TRBD2,TRBJ2-1,CASSLFSGSGLREQFF,TGCGCCAGCAGCTTGTTTAGCGGGAGTGGCTTACGTGAGCAGTTCTTC
few,TRBV20-1,NA,TRBJ2-7,CSARLPYEQYF,TGCAGTGCCCGACTCCCCTACGAGCAGTACTTC
NA,TRBV7-2,TRBD1,TRBJ2-7,CASSYTGTGGLEQYF,TGTGCCAGCAGCTACACCGGGACAGGGGGCCTCGAGCAGTACTTC
once,TRBV7-9,NA,TRBJ1-5,CASSPGQDLNQPQHF,TGTGCCAGCAGCCCAGGACAAGACCTTAATCAGCCCCAGCATTTT
NA,TRBV19,NA,TRBJ2-3,CASSIQQGRTDTQYF,TGTGCCAGTAGTATTCAACAGGGACGGACAGATACGCAGTATTTT
NA,TRBV7-9,NA,TRBJ1-4,CASSITRHEKLFF,TGTGCCAGCAGCATAACTCGTCATGAAAAACTGTTTTTT
NA,TRBV9,NA,TRBJ2-1,CASTGKPETYNEQFF,TGTGCCAGCACAGGGAAACCCGAAACCTACAATGAGCAGTTCTTC
NA,TRBV7-8,NA,TRBJ2-7,CASSPLGAASYEQYF,TGTGCCAGCAGCCCTCTGGGAGCCGCCTCCTACGAGCAGTACTTC
NA,TRBV28,TRBD2,TRBJ2-5,CASSFAGVQETQYF,TGTGCCAGCAGTTTCGCGGGAGTGCAAGAGACCCAGTACTTC
NA,TRBV7-7,TRBD2,TRBJ2-7,CASSALAGAHEQYF,TGTGCTAGCAGCGCCTTAGCGGGAGCCCACGAGCAGTACTTC
NA,TRBV15,NA,TRBJ2-7,CATSRDIGAGQRTYEQYF,TGTGCCACCAGCAGAGATATTGGTGCGGGGCAAAGAACCTACGAGCAGTACTTC
NA,TRBV11-2,NA,TRBJ2-3,CASSLERMRRHTDTQYF,TGTGCCAGCAGCTTAGAACGGATGCGGAGGCACACAGATACGCAGTATTTT
NA,TRBV13,NA,TRBJ2-7,CASSSITYLKDPRSGEQYF,TGTGCCAGCAGCTCGATAACCTACTTAAAGGATCCACGGAGTGGCGAGCAGTATTTC
NA,TRBV6-5,NA,TRBJ1-5,CASSFGQDSNQPQHF,TGTGCCAGCAGTTTTGGGCAGGATAGCAATCAGCCCCAGCATTTT
NA,TRBV6-1,NA,TRBJ1-1,CASSEWGRGVNTEAFF,TGTGCCAGCAGTGAATGGGGACGGGGGGTGAACACTGAAGCTTTCTTT
NA,TRBV5-1,NA,TRBJ1-2,CASSTGPLSNYGYTF,TGCGCCAGCAGCACGGGTCCCCTTTCAAACTATGGCTACACCTTC
NA,TRBV27,TRBD2,TRBJ2-7,CASSFGTTPYEQYF,TGTGCCAGCAGTTTCGGGACTACCCCCTACGAGCAGTACTTC
NA,TRBV7-8,NA,TRBJ1-5,CASSLYRTAIGQPQHF,TGTGCCAGCAGCTTATATCGGACAGCTATCGGTCAGCCCCAGCATTTT
once,TRBV7-9,NA,TRBJ1-1,CASSLATGLPEAFF,TGTGCCAGCAGCTTGGCGACAGGCCTTCCTGAAGCTTTCTTT
NA,TRBV10-3,NA,TRBJ2-7,CAIRDPTGEQYF,TGTGCCATCAGGGATCCGACTGGGGAGCAGTACTTC
NA,TRBV7-3,NA,TRBJ1-1,CASSFDIYGEAFF,TGTGCCAGCAGCTTCGACATTTACGGTGAAGCTTTCTTT
once,TRBV18,NA,TRBJ1-1,CASSVSGDLGAFF,TGTGCCAGCTCGGTATCGGGGGATTTGGGAGCTTTCTTT
NA,TRBV18,NA,TRBJ2-5,CASSPQETQYF,TGTGCCAGCTCACCGCAGGAGACCCAGTACTTC